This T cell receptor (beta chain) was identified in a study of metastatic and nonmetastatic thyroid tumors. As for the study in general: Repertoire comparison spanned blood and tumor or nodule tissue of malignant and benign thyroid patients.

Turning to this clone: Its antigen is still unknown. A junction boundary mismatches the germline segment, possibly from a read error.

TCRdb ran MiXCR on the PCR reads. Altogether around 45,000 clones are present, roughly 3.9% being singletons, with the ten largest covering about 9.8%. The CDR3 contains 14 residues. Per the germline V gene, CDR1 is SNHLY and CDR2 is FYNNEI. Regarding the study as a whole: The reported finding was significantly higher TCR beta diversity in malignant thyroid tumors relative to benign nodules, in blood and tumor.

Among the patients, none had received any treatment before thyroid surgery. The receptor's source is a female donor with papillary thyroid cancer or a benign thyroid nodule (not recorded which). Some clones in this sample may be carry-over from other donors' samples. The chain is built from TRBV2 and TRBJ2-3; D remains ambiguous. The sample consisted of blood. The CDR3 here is CVSSQDKATDTQYF. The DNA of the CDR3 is TGTGTCAGCAGTCAAGACAAGGCAACAGATACGCAGTATTTT.